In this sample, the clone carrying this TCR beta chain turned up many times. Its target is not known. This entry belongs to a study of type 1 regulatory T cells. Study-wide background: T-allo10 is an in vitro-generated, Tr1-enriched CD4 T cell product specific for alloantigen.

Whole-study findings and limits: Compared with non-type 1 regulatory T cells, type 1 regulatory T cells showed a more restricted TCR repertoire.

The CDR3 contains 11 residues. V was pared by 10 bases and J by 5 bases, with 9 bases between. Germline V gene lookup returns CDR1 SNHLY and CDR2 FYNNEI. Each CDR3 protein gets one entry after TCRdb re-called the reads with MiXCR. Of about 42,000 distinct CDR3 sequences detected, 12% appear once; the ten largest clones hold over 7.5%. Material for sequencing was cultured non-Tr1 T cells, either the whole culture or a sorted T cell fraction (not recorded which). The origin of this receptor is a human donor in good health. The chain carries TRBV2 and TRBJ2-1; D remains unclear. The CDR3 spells CATSMNNEQFF. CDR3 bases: TGTGCCACATCAATGAACAATGAGCAGTTCTTC.